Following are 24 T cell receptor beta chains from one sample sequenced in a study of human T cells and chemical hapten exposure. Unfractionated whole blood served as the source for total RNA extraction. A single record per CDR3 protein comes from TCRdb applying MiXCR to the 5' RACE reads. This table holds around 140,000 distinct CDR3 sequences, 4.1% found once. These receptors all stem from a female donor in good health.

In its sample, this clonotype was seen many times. DNA of the CDR3: TGTGCCAGCAGTTCCGCCGGGGGGCTGGACTCTGGGGCCAACGTCCTGACTTTC. Amino acid sequence: CASSSAGGLDSGANVLTF. The chain is built from TRBV28 and TRBJ2-6; D perhaps matches TRBD2 (7 bases). The germline gives CDR1 MDHEN, CDR2 SYDVKM. The CDR3 consists of 18 residues. V was pared by 4 bases and J by 0 bases, with 16 bases between.

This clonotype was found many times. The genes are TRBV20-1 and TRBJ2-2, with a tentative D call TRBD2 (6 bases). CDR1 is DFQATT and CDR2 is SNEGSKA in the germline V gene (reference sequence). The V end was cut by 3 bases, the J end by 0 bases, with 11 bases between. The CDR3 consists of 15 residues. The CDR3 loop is CSASSSVTNTGELFF. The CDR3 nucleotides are TGCAGTGCTAGTTCTAGCGTCACGAACACCGGGGAGCTGTTTTTT.

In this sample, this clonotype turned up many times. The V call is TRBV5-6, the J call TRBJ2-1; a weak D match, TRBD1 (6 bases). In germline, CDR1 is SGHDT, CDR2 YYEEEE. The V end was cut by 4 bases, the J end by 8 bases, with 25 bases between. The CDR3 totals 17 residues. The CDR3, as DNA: TGTGCCAGCAGCCGCCGCGACAGGCCCCTTATTCTGGATGAGCAGTTCTTC. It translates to CASSRRDRPLILDEQFF.

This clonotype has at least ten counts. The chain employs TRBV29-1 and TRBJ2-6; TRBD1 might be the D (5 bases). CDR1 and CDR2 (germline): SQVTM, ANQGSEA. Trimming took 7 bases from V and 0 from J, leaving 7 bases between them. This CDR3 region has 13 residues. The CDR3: CSARDSGANVLTF. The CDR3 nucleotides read TGCAGCGCCAGGGACTCTGGGGCCAACGTCCTGACTTTC.

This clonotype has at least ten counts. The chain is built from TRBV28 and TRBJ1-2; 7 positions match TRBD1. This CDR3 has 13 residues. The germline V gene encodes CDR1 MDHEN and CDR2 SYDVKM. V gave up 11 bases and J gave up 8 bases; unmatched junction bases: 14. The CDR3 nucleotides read TGTGCCTCATCCCGGGGAGGGGGCTACGGCTACACCTTC. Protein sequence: CASSRGGGYGYTF.

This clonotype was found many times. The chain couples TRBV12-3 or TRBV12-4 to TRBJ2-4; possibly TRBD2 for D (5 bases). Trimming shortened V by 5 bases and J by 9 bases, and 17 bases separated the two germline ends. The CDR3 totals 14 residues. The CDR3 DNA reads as TGTGCCAGCAGTCCCGTCCGGGGTATCGCCATTCAGTACTTC. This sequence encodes CASSPVRGIAIQYF.

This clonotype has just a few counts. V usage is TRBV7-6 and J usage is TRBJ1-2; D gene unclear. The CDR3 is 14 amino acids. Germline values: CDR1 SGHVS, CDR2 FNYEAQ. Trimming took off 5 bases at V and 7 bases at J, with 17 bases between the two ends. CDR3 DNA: TGTGCCAGCAGCAATAAAGCGGGGTTAAGTGGCTACACCTTC. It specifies CASSNKAGLSGYTF.

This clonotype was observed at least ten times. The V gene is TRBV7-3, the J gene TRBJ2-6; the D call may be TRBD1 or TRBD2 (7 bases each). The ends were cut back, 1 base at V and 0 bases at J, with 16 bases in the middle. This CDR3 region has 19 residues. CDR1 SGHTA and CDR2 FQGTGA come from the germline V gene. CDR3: CASSLRGGGGYSGANVLTF. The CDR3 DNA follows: TGTGCCAGCAGCTTAAGAGGGGGAGGGGGCTACTCTGGGGCCAACGTCCTGACTTTC.

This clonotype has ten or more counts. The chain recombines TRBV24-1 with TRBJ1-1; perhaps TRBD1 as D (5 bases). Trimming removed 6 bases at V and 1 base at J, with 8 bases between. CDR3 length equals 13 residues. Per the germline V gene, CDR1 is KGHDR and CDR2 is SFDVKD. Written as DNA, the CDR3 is TGTGCCACCAGTCTGGGGGGGAACACTGAAGCTTTCTTT. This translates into CATSLGGNTEAFF.

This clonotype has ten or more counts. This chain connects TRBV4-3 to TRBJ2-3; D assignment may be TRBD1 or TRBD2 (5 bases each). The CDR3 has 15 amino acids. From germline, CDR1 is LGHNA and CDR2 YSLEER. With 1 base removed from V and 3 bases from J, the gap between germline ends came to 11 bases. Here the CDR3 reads CASSQGDLVTDTQYF. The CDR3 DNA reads TGCGCCAGCAGCCAAGGGGACCTAGTGACAGATACGCAGTATTTT.

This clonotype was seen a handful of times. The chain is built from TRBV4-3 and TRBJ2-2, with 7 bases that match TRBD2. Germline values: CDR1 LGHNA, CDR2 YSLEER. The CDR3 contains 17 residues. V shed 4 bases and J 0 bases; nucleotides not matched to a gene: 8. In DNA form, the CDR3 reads TGCGCCAGCAGCCCCCTGGGGAGGGGCGCGAACACCGGGGAGCTGTTTTTT. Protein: CASSPLGRGANTGELFF.

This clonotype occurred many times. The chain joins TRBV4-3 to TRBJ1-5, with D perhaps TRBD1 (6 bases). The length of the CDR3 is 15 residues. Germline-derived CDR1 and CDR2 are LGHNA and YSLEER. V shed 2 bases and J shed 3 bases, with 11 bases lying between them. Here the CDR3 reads CASSQHGTTNQPQHF. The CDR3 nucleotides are TGCGCCAGCAGCCAACATGGGACAACCAATCAGCCCCAGCATTTT.

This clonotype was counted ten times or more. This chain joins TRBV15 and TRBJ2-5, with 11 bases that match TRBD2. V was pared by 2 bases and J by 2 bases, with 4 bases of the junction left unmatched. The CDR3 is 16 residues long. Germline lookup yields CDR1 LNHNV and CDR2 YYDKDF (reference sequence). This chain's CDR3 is CATSRSTSGGQETQYF. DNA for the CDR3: TGTGCCACCAGCAGATCAACTAGCGGGGGACAAGAGACCCAGTACTTC. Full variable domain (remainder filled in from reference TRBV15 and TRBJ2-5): DAMVIQNPRYQVTQFGKPVTLSCSQTLNHNVMYWYQQKSSQAPKLLFHYYDKDFNNEADTPDNFQSRRPNTSFCFLDIRSPGLGDTAMYLCATSRSTSGGQETQYFGPGTRLLVL.

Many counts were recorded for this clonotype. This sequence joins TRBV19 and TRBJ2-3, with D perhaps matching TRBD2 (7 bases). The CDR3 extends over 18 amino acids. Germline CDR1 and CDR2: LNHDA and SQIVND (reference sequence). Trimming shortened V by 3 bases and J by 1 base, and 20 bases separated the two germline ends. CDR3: CASSIPFGGGPRTDTQYF. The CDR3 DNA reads TGTGCCAGTAGTATCCCCTTTGGGGGGGGGCCGCGCACAGATACGCAGTATTTT. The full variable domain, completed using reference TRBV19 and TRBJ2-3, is DGGITQSPKYLFRKEGQNVTLSCEQNLNHDAMYWYRQDPGQGLRLIYYSQIVNDFQKGDIAEGYSVSREKKESFPLTVTSAQKNPTAFYLCASSIPFGGGPRTDTQYFGPGTRLTVL.

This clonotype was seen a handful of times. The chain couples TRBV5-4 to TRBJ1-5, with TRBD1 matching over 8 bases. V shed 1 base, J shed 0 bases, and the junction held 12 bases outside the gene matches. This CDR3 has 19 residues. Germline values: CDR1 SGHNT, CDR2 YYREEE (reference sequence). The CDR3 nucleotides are TGTGCCAGCAGCTTGCGGGACAGGTCTGGGCCGTATAGCAATCAGCCCCAGCATTTT. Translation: CASSLRDRSGPYSNQPQHF.

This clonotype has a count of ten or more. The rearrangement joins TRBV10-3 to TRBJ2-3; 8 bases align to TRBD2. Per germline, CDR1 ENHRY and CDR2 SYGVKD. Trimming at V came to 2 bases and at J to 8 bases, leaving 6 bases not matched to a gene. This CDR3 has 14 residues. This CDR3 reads CAISETSGGATQYF. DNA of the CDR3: TGTGCCATCAGTGAGACCAGCGGGGGAGCTACGCAGTATTTT.

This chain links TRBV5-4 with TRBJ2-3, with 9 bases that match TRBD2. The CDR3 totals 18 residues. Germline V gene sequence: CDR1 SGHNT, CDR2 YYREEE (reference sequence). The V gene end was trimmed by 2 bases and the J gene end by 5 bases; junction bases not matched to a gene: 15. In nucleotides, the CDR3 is TGTGCCAGCAGCTTTAGGCGGGGGGGCATCGAGTGGGAAGATACGCAGTATTTT. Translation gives CASSFRRGGIEWEDTQYF.

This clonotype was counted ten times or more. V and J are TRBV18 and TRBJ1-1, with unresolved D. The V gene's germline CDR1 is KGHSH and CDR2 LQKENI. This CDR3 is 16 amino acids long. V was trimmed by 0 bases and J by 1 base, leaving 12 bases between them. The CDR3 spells CASSPPQMRSNTEAFF. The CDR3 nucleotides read TGTGCCAGCTCACCACCGCAGATGCGTTCGAACACTGAAGCTTTCTTT.

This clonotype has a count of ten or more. CDR3: CASSPSGGGNQPQHF. The CDR3 region has the DNA TGTGCCAGCTCACCCTCAGGGGGCGGCAATCAGCCCCAGCATTTT. This chain connects TRBV18 to TRBJ1-5, with TRBD1 identical over 8 bases. After removal of 3 bases from V and 2 bases from J, the junction contained 3 bases not matched to a gene. Germline-derived CDR1 and CDR2 are KGHSH and LQKENI. The CDR3 sequence is 15 residues long.

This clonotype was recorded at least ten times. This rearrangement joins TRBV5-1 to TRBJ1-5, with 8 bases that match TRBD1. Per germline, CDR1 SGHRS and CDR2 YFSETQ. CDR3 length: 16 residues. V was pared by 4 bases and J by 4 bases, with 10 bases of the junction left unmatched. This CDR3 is CASSLGGTGPNQPQHF. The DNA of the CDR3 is TGCGCCAGCAGCCTGGGGGGGACAGGTCCGAATCAGCCCCAGCATTTT.

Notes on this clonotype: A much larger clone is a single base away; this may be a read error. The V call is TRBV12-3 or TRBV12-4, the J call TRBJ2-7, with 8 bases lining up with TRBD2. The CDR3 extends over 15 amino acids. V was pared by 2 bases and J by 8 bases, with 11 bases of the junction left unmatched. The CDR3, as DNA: TGTGCCAGCAGTTTAATCGGGGGGGCGGCCAACAAGCAGTACTTC. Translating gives CASSLIGGAANKQYF.

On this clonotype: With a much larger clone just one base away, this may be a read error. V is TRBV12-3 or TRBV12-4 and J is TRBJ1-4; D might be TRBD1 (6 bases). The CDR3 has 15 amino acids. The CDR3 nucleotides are TGTGCCAGCAGTTGGGTGACAGGTGGCAATGAAAGACTGTTTTTT. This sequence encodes CASSWVTGGNERLFF.

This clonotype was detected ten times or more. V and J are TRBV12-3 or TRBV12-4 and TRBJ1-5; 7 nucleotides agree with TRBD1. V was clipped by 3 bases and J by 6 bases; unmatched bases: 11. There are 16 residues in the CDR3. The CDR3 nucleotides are TGTGCCAGCAGTTTCGGCAGGGGGGGTGTTATTCAGCCCCAGCATTTT. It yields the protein CASSFGRGGVIQPQHF.

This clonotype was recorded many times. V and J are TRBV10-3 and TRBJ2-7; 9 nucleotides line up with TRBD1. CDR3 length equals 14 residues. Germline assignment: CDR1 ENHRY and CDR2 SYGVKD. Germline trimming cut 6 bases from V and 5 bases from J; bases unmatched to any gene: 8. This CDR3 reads CAIRTGTGIDEQYF. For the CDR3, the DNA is TGTGCCATCAGAACAGGGACAGGGATCGACGAGCAGTACTTC.